This record looks at one T cell receptor (beta chain) sequence and its context. This clonotype has just one count. Its antigen target is currently unknown. No per-base quality is available; no much larger clone lies one base away. A read on its own is weak evidence. V loses 0 bases, J loses 8 bases, and the germline ends lie 11 bases apart. From the cysteine through the phenylalanine, the CDR3 covers 13 amino acids. The kept DNA is CDR3 alone, 39 bases in frame from the first base. Sequences SGDLS (CDR1) and YYNGEE (CDR2) are obtained from the germline V gene. Amplification of TCR beta CDR3 regions was carried out from RNA transcripts. A first-round RT-PCR of the TCR CDR3 used the HTBI primer set with the Qiagen OneStep RT-PCR kit. The libraries were constructed in a second round of multiplex PCR and then size-selected and purified. The libraries were sequenced on an Illumina HiSeq2000 using paired-end 100 bp reads. The authors' pipeline ran thus. SOAPnuke was used to process the raw data, throwing out any read that contained adapters or uncalled bases, had a mean Phred below 15, or lacked an exact constant-primer or identifier match. High-quality paired reads were merged with COPE v1.2.5, and unique nucleotide sequences were defined as clonotypes. MiTCR v1.1 was used to align clonotypes to the IMGT TRBV, TRBD and TRBJ reference segments. The analysis included only V-J combinations with a frequency above 0.0001, which together covered around 99% of the repertoires. The TCS score was defined as the ratio of F50 (clonal expansion) to E x V (chaos), calculated using BLOSUM62-based TCRdist between CDR3 peptides within each V-J. Welch's t-statistics and random forest reduced 514 V-J features to fewer than 15, which were used in a naive Bayes classifier (R e1071). The similarity between thyroid and blood repertoires was quantified using the Morisita-Horn index. In TCRdb, the public reads were trimmed at Q25 with fastp and aligned with MiXCR, with productive beta chains retained. Entries are consolidated by CDR3 protein sequence, retaining the most common genes and DNA. For this entry, the V and J calls and clone size follow TCRdb and not the study's own pipeline. This sample holds approximately 870,000 distinct CDR3 sequences; roughly 37% were observed only once. The top ten hold 8% to 9% of the sample.

Stable Graves' hyperthyroidism was defined as the absence of progression to ophthalmopathy over 18 months of follow-up. Hyperthyroidism patients were aged 18 to 65 years and newly diagnosed, with disease duration of less than 2 months. Exclusion was applied to patients with uncontrolled infections, other autoimmune diseases, pregnancy or lactation. Clinical symptoms, serum thyroxine and TRAb, thyroid ultrasound, and orbital computed tomography formed the basis for the diagnoses. PBMCs were isolated from 10 ml of fresh peripheral blood by Ficoll-Paque density gradient centrifugation. Trizol reagent was used to extract total RNA, and RNA quality was then checked on an Agilent 2100 Bioanalyzer. This specimen comes from a study of T cells in Graves' hyperthyroidism and ophthalmopathy (dated by TCRdb to about 2019). Turning to the overall study: Peripheral blood was collected at initial diagnosis, before any treatment. Prospective prediction of ophthalmopathy was tested in an independent validation cohort consisting of about 19 hyperthyroidism patients and more than 15 patients who later progressed to ophthalmopathy. TCR Vbeta CDR3 sequencing of 120 to 150 peripheral blood samples (43 ophthalmopathy, 75 hyperthyroidism and some 17 progressor patients) is reported in the paper. In addition, the study compared T-cell repertoires in thyroid tissue and in blood from roughly six Graves' hyperthyroidism patients. After blood sampling, hyperthyroidism patients were treated with methimazole at a starting dose of 30 mg daily, and ophthalmopathy patients were treated with high-dose intravenous methylprednisolone. To identify distinguishing TCR V-J signatures, a discovery cohort of about 95 patients was used, comprising 43 with Graves' ophthalmopathy and around 57 with stable Graves' hyperthyroidism. The roughly 91 discovery patients were randomly divided into training and test sets at a 7:3 ratio. Study-wide findings and limitations: In cross-validation, a model built on a 13 V-J signature told ophthalmopathy apart from stable hyperthyroidism with approximately 90% sensitivity and roughly 81% specificity, and in testing the same model reached 80%/75%. Blood samples also contained most of the expanded thyroid clonotypes (frequency above 0.001), which suggests that blood repertoires may reflect thyroid immune responses. Sample size was not statistically predetermined, and blinding of investigators to group allocation was not performed. During validation, the model predicted progression to ophthalmopathy a median of about 6.5 months ahead of onset, with approximately 70% sensitivity and around 73% specificity.

The sequence was collected from a man younger than 35 with Graves' hyperthyroidism. The specimen was blood. Here the chain combines TRBV9 and TRBJ1-2, and perhaps TRBD1 as D gene, on 5 matching bases. The sequenced DNA is TGTGCCAGCAGCGTAGAGGGGTTGGCAGGCTACACCTTC. Its coded protein is CASSVEGLAGYTF.